This TCR beta chain came from a study of T cell responses to AZD1222 COVID-19 vaccine. Between the trimmed V and J ends, which lost 0 bases and 2 bases, there was a span of 18 bases. The CDR3 runs to 17 residues. Germline lookup yields CDR1 SGHNT and CDR2 YYREEE (reference sequence). Method: immunoSEQ multiplex PCR; TCRdb's copy keeps in-frame clones and lacks some. The data show 95,000 to 150,000 clones, under 95% seen once. The TCR was taken from an adult who received the AZD1222 COVID-19 vaccine. The source was peripheral blood, collected 28 days after the second AZD1222 dose. V gene TRBV5-4 combines with J gene TRBJ2-7; D possibly corresponds to TRBD1 (5 bases). CDR3 coding DNA: TGTGCCAGCAGCTTGGTTCAGGGCAGGGATATCCCCTACGAGCAGTACTTC. Translated: CASSLVQGRDIPYEQYF. Variable domain in full (rest from reference TRBV5-4 and TRBJ2-7): ETGVTQSPTHLIKTRGQQVTLRCSSQSGHNTVSWYQQALGQGPQFIFQYYREEENGRGNFPPRFSGLQFPNYSSELNVNALELDDSALYLCASSLVQGRDIPYEQYFGPGTRLTVT.